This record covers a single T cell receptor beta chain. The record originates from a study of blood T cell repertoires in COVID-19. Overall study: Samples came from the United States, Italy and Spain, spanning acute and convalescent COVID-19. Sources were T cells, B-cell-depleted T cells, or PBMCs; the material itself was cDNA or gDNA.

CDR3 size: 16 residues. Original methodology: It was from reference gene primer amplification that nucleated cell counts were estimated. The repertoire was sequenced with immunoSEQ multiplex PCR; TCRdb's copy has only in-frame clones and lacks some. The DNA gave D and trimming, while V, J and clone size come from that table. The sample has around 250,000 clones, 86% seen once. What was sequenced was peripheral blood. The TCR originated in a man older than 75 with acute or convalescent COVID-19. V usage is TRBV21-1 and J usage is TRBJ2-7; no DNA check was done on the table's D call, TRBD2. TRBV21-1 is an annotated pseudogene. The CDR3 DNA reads TGTGCCAGCAGCAACTGCTGCCGGGGACTGTCCTACGAGCAGTACTTC. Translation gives CASSNCCRGLSYEQYF.